This T cell receptor (beta chain) was identified during a study of monozygotic twins with inflammatory bowel disease. Study conclusions and caveats: Especially where disease activity was present, IBD patients had fewer clonotypes in common with others than healthy twins did. Against healthy co-twins, IBD patients had lower TCRbeta diversity (measured by inverse Simpson). Concordance status among twins (concordant versus discordant) showed no link to repertoire similarity, possibly from limited power.

TCRdb reprocessed the 5' RACE reads, with one entry per CDR3 protein and no DNA. This sample's clone table lists roughly 140,000 distinct CDR3 sequences. Blood was drawn once per donor, and each sample measured under 3 ml. The CDR3 has 14 residues. Germline CDR1 is SEHNR and CDR2 is FQNEAQ (reference sequence). Worth noting for this clonotype: Its matching antigen is unknown.

V gene TRBV7-9 combines with J gene TRBJ1-2; TCRdb's assignment of TRBD1 cannot be checked, as there is no DNA. The sequenced sample consisted of blood. The origin of this receptor is a human donor with ulcerative colitis or Crohn's disease, or a healthy co-twin of an affected twin (not recorded which). The CDR3 spells CASSLVGWGNGYTF. The full variable domain, with the rest looked up from reference TRBV7-9 and TRBJ1-2, is DTGVSQNPRHKITKRGQNVTFRCDPISEHNRLYWYRQTLGQGPEFLTYFQNEAQLEKSRLLSDRFSAERPKGSFSTLEIQRTEQGDSAMYLCASSLVGWGNGYTFGSGTRLTVV.